This T cell receptor (beta chain) emerged from a study of OX40 agonist ivuxolimab in advanced cancers. On the study more broadly: One hepatocellular carcinoma and a couple of cutaneous melanoma patients partially responded.

Measured with immunoSEQ multiplex PCR; TCRdb has only the in-frame clones, and not every one. Here the sample spans about 79,000 clones, 94% being singletons. V shed 11 bases and J shed 9 bases, with 5 bases lying between them. This CDR3 has 9 residues. Germline CDR1 and CDR2: ENHRY and SYGVKD. This sequence was found in an adult with an advanced solid tumor such as melanoma, head and neck, liver or kidney cancer. The genes are TRBV10-3 and TRBJ1-6; D remains unclear. The sample was CD4+ or CD8+ T cells sorted from blood, taken in a trial of the OX40 agonist ivuxolimab. Written as DNA, the CDR3 is TGTGCCCCCGGTTCACCCCTCCACTTT. Its translation: CAPGSPLHF.